This TCR beta chain was retrieved from a study of blood T cell repertoires in COVID-19. On the study more broadly: Whether acute or convalescent, the COVID-19 samples came from the United States, Italy and Spain. T cells, B-cell-depleted T cells, or PBMCs supplied cDNA or gDNA.

TCRdb's table, derived via immunoSEQ multiplex PCR, lists solely in-frame clones and lacks some. The sample includes about 240,000 clones, about four fifths of them seen just once. With 6 bases clipped from V and 1 base from J, the junction kept 6 bases outside the gene matches. CDR1 is SGHVS and CDR2 is FNYEAQ in the germline V gene. The CDR3 runs 15 residues. The sample consisted of peripheral blood. The chain uses TRBV7-6 and TRBJ2-3; TRBD2 matches 8 bases. The TCR comes from a man aged 25 to 40 who had recovered from COVID-19. Written as DNA, the CDR3 is TGTGCCAGCAGTCTGTTAGCGGGGCGCACAGATACGCAGTATTTT. Protein sequence: CASSLLAGRTDTQYF.